The 12 T cell receptor beta chains presented below share a single source sample, sequenced in a study of CD8+ T cells in alopecia areata. Extracted RNA was reverse transcribed, and the resulting cDNA served as sequencing template. The method was immunoSEQ multiplex PCR; TCRdb's version includes in-frame clones alone and lacks a portion of them. Of fewer than 350,000 clones in the sample, 58% were seen once. Stated treatment: oral pan-JAK inhibitor, 5-10 mg twice daily. Here the sequenced sample was CD4+ T cells sorted from blood, taken at week 24, from a patient treated with tofacitinib. Receptor source: a human donor with alopecia areata.

The chain carries TRBV29-1 and TRBJ1-4; D not certain. Trimming stripped 2 bases from V and 4 bases from J, with 2 bases between. Germline loops: CDR1 SQVTM, CDR2 ANQGSEA. The CDR3 sequence is 11 residues long. CDR3 in DNA: TGCAGCGTTGAACATAATGAAAAACTGTTTTTT. Its protein product is CSVEHNEKLFF.

This clone came up a few times. CDR3 sequence: CSVSPVGFDNEQFF. CDR3 in DNA: TGCAGCGTTTCACCTGTAGGTTTTGACAATGAGCAGTTCTTC. This rearrangement joins TRBV29-1 to TRBJ2-1, with D uncertain. CDR1 is SQVTM, CDR2 ANQGSEA, per germline. Trimming took off 5 bases at V and 5 bases at J, with 16 bases between the two ends. The CDR3 has 14 amino acids.

The chain combines TRBV7-2 with TRBJ1-2; TRBD1 matches 11 bases. The V and J ends lost 5 bases and 7 bases, in that order; junction bases with no gene match: 12. Germline V gene sequence: CDR1 SGHTA, CDR2 FQGNSA. This CDR3 spans 16 amino acids. CDR3 in DNA: TGTGCCAGCAGCAACCAACCTCCGGGACAGGGGGGTGGCTACACCTTC. It codes for CASSNQPPGQGGGYTF.

This clone has only one observation. The chain couples TRBV7-8 to TRBJ2-5; D is ambiguous. V gave up 5 bases and J gave up 5 bases, with 6 bases separating them. The CDR3 is made up of 11 amino acids. Per the germline V gene, CDR1 is SGHVS and CDR2 is FQNEAQ. CDR3 nucleotides: TGTGCCAGCAGCCAATGGGAGACCCAGTACTTC. As protein: CASSQWETQYF.

The chain joins TRBV29-1 to TRBJ1-1; D unresolved. V was pared by 6 bases and J by 1 base, with 9 bases between. The CDR3 totals 12 residues. Germline V gives CDR1 SQVTM, CDR2 ANQGSEA. CDR3 sequence (DNA): TGCAGCGTCTTGTATACGAACACTGAAGCTTTCTTT. This gives the protein CSVLYTNTEAFF.

In its sample, this clone was seen a few times. CDR3 amino acids: CATSRGIEETQYF. DNA of the CDR3: TGTGCCACCAGCAGAGGTATTGAGGAGACCCAGTACTTC. The chain links TRBV15 to TRBJ2-5; the D is unclear. Germline CDR1 reads LNHNV; CDR2 reads YYDKDF (reference sequence). V was pared by 1 base and J by 5 bases, with 8 bases between. CDR3 size: 13 residues.

This clone was picked up one time. This sequence joins TRBV2 and TRBJ2-7, with a possible D match to TRBD1 (6 bases). Germline assignment: CDR1 SNHLY and CDR2 FYNNEI. The V end was cut by 7 bases, the J end by 0 bases, with 13 bases between. The CDR3 length is 14 residues. CDR3 DNA: TGTGCCAGCACCTTTGACAGGAGCTCCTACGAGCAGTACTTC. This encodes CASTFDRSSYEQYF. Variable domain in full (rest from reference TRBV2 and TRBJ2-7): EPEVTQTPSHQVTQMGQEVILRCVPISNHLYFYWYRQILGQKVEFLVSFYNNEISEKSEIFDDQFSVERPDGSNFTLKIRSTKLEDSAMYFCASTFDRSSYEQYFGPGTRLTVT.

This clone was recorded only once. V gene TRBV9 combines with J gene TRBJ2-1; 8 bases fit TRBD1. V lost 0 bases and J lost 6; bases outside the gene matches: 5. CDR1 and CDR2 from the germline V gene are SGDLS and YYNGEE. CDR3 length: 15 residues. For the CDR3, the DNA is TGTGCCAGCAGCGTAGGCCAGGGGGCCGGCAATGAGCAGTTCTTC. Translating it yields CASSVGQGAGNEQFF.

There are a few counts of this clone. This rearrangement joins TRBV4-1 to TRBJ2-3; no definite D call. The CDR3 is made up of 16 amino acids. Germline CDR1 and CDR2: MGHRA and YSYEKL. V was clipped by 1 base and J by 5 bases, with 16 bases between them. CDR3 DNA sequence: TGCGCCAGCAGCCAAGTTAACACATTGGGCGTAGATACGCAGTATTTT. Translated: CASSQVNTLGVDTQYF.

V is TRBV29-1 and J is TRBJ1-1; TRBD1 agrees at 9 bases. Germline V CDR1 and CDR2: SQVTM, ANQGSEA. This CDR3 comprises 13 residues. V was clipped by 7 bases and J by 5 bases; unmatched bases: 8. The CDR3 loop is CSDKTGGGTEAFF. The CDR3 DNA sequence: TGCAGCGACAAGACAGGGGGTGGAACTGAAGCTTTCTTT. Filled out from reference TRBV29-1 and TRBJ1-1, the complete variable domain reads SAVISQKPSRDICQRGTSLTIQCQVDSQVTMMFWYRQQPGQSLTLIATANQGSEATYESGFVIDKFPISRPNLTFSTLTVSNMSPEDSSIYLCSDKTGGGTEAFFGQGTRLTVV.

In this sample, this clone turned up a few times. The chain combines TRBV29-1 with TRBJ1-5, with 7 bases identical to TRBD1. Unmatched junction bases numbered 4, after V lost 4 bases and J lost 4 bases. The CDR3 extends over 13 amino acids. Germline V lookup: CDR1 SQVTM, CDR2 ANQGSEA. The CDR3 nucleotides are TGCAGCGTTGGACAGGGCCTTAATCAGCCCCAGCATTTT. Its translation is CSVGQGLNQPQHF.

This clone was counted between two and nine times. The J gene is TRBJ2-7, the V gene TRBV18; 9 nucleotides agree with TRBD1. The CDR3 has 16 residues. V trimming: 2 bases; J trimming: 5 bases; junction bases outside the gene matches: 10. Germline CDR1 reads KGHSH; CDR2 reads LQKENI. CDR3 DNA sequence: TGTGCCAGCTCACCATCCGGGACAGGGCTCTTCAACGAGCAGTACTTC. Its translation is CASSPSGTGLFNEQYF. Based on the CDR3 plus reference TRBV18 and TRBJ2-7, the full variable domain is NAGVMQNPRHLVRRRGQEARLRCSPMKGHSHVYWYRQLPEEGLKFMVYLQKENIIDESGMPKERFSAEFPKEGPSILRIQQVVRGDSAAYFCASSPSGTGLFNEQYFGPGTRLTVT.